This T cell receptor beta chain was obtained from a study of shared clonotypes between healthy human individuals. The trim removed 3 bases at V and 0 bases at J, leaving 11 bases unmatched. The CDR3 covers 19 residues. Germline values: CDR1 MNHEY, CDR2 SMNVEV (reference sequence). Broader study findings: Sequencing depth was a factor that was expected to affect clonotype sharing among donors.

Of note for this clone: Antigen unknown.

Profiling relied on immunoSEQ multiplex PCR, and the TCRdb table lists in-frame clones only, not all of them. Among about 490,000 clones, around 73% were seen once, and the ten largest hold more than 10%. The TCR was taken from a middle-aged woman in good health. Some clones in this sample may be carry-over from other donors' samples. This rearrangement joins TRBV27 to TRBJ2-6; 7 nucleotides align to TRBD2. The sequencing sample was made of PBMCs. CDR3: CASSFQAGRPLSGANVLTF. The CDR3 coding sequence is TGTGCCAGCAGTTTCCAAGCGGGGCGACCCCTCTCTGGGGCCAACGTCCTGACTTTC.